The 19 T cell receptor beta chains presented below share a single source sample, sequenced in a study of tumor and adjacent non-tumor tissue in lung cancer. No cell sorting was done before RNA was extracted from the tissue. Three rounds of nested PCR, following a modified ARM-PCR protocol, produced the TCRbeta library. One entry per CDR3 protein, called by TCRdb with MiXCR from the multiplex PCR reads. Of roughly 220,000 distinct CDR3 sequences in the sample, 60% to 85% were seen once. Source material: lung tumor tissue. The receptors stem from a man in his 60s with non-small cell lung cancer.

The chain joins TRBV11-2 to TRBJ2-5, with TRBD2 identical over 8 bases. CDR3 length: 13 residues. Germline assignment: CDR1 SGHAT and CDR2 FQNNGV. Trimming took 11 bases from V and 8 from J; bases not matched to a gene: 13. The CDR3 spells CACTQRGLDTQYF. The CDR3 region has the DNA TGTGCCTGCACGCAGCGGGGGTTAGATACCCAGTACTTC.

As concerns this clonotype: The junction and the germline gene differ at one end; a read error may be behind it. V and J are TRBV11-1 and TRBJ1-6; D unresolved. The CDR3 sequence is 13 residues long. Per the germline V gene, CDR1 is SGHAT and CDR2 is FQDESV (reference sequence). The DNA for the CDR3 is TGCGCCAACAGCTACAAACTTGATTCACCCCTCCACTTT. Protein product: CANSYKLDSPLHF.

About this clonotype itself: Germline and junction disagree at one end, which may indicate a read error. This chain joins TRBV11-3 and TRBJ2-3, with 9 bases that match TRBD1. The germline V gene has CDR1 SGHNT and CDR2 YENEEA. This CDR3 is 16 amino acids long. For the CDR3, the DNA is TGTGCCAGCAGTCGCGGACCCTCACAGGGGGCAGATACGCAGTATTTC. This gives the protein CASSRGPSQGADTQYF.

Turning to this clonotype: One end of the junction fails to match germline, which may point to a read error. The CDR3 loop reads CSLAAGPGTVAFF. Written as DNA, the CDR3 is TGCAGCTTGGCTGCAGGGCCGGGGACTGTAGCTTTCTTT. The chain combines TRBV29-1 with TRBJ1-1, with a tentative D call TRBD1 (5 bases). The CDR3 is 13 amino acids. The V gene's germline CDR1 is SQVTM and CDR2 ANQGSEA.

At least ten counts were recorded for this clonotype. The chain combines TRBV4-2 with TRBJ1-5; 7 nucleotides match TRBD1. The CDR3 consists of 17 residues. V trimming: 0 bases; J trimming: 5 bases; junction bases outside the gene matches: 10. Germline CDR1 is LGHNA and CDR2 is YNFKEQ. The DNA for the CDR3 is TGTGCCAGCAGCCAAGATCCCGAGACAGGGCGTCATCAGCCCCAGCATTTT. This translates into CASSQDPETGRHQPQHF.

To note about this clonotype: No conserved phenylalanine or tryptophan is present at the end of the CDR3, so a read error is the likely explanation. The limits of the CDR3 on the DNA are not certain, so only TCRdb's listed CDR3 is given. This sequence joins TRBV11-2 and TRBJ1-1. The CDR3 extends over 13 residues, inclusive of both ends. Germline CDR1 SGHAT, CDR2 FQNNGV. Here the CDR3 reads CASSLVENTETFL.

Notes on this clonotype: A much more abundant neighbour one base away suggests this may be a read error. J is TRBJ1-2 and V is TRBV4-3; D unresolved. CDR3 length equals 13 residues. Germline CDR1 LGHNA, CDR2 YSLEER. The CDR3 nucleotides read TGCACCAGCAGCCCTGCGCGTCGGCACGGCTACACCTTC. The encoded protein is CTSSPARRHGYTF.

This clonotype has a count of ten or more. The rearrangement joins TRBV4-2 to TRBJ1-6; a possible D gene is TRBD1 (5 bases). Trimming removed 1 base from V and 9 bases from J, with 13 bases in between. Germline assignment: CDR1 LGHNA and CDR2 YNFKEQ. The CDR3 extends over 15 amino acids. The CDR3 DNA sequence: TGTGCCAGCAGCCAAGCTCACGGGGCAGGTTCACCCCTCCACTTT. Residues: CASSQAHGAGSPLHF.

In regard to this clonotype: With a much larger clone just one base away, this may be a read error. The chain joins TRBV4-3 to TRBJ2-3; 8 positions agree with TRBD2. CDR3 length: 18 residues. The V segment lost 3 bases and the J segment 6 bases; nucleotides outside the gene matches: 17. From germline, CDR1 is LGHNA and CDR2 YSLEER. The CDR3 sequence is CASSHLSAVSGRVDTQYF. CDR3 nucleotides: TGCGCCAGCAGCCACCTCTCAGCCGTCAGCGGGAGAGTGGATACGCAGTATTTT.

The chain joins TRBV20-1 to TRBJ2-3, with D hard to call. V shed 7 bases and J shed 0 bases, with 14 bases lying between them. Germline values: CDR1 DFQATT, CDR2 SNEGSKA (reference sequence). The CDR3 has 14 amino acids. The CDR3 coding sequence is TGCAGTGAGCACGTGCCTTCTAGCACAGATACGCAGTATTTT. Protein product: CSEHVPSSTDTQYF.

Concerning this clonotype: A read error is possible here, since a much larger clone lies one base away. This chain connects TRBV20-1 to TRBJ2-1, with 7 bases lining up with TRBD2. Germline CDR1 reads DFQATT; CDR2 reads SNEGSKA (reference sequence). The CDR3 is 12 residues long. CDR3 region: CRASGPNHEQFF. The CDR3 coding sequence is TGCAGAGCTAGCGGCCCGAACCATGAGCAGTTCTTC.

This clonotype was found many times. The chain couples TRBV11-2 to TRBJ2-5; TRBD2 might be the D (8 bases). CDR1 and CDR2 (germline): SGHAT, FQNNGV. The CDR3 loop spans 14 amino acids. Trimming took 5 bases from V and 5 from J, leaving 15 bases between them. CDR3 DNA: TGTGCCAGCAGCCCGGGAGGGGGCATGGAGACCCAGTACTTC. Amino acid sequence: CASSPGGGMETQYF.

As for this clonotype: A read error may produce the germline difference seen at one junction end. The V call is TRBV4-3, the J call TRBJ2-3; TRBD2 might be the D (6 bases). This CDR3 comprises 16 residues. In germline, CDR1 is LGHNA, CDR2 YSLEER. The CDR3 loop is CTSSQDRAGTTDTQNF. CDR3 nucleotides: TGCACCAGCAGCCAAGATAGAGCGGGCACCACAGATACACAGAATTTT.

The chain's CDR3 is CVNSTIAGALETQYF. The DNA of the CDR3 is TGTGTCAATAGCACCATAGCGGGGGCCTTAGAGACCCAGTACTTC. The J gene is TRBJ2-5, the V gene TRBV12-3 or TRBV12-4, with 9 bases lining up with TRBD2. The CDR3 contains 15 residues.

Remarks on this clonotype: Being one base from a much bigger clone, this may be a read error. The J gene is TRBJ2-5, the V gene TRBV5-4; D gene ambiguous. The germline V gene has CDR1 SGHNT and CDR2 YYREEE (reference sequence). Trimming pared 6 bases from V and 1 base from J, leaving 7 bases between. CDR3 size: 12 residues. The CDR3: CASILTQETQYF. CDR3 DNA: TGTGCCAGCATCCTCACCCAAGAGACCCAGTACTTC.

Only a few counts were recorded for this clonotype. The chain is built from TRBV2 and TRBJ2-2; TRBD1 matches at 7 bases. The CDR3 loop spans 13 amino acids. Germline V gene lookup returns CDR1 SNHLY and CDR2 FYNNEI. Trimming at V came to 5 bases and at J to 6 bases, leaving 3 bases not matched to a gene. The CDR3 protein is CASSRQGPGELFF. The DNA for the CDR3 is TGTGCCAGCAGTCGACAGGGACCCGGGGAGCTGTTTTTT.

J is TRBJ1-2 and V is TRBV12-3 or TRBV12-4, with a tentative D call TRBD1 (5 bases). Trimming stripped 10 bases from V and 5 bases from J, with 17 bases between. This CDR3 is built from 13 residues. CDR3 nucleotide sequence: TGTGCCACAAGGGGAGGGGATGATTATGGCTACACCTTC. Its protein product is CATRGGDDYGYTF.

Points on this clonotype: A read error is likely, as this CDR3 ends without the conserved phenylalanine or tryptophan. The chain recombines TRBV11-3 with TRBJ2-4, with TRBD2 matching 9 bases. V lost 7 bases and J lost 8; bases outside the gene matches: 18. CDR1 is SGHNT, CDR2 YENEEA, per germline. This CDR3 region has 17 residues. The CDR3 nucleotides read TGTGCCAGCAACCCAGGGACTAGCTCCCCCGAAATAGACATTCAGTACTTA. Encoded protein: CASNPGTSSPEIDIQYL.

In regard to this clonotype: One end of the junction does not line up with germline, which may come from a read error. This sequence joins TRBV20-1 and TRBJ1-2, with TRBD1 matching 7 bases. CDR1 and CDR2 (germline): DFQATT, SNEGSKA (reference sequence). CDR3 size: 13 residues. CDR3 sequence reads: CSARDQGGYGYAF. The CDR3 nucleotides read TGCAGTGCTAGAGATCAGGGGGGGTATGGCTACGCCTTC.